The clone carrying this TCR beta chain has ten or more counts. No antigen is known for it. This entry belongs to a study of regulatory T cells in long-lasting Graves disease. Study context: The study counted Graves' disease as persistent given over 5 years of antithyroid drugs and positive TSH receptor antibodies.

Both iRepertoire HTBI primers and Arm-PCR of CDR3 regions were used to build the TCR beta libraries. A single record per CDR3 protein comes from TCRdb applying MiXCR to the multiplex PCR reads. Of about 430,000 distinct CDR3 sequences listed, roughly a fifth are singletons. This CDR3 comprises 15 residues. Germline V gives CDR1 LNHDA, CDR2 SQIVND (reference sequence). Trimming took 5 bases from V and 5 from J; bases not matched to a gene: 8. Time point here: persistent/refractory GD, antithyroid drugs over 5 years with positive TRAb. The TCR library was made from RNA that had been extracted from PBMCs in TRIzol. Patients were enrolled at an endocrinology department in Xi'an, China. Study findings and constraints: Peripheral blood, not thyroid tissue, was the sole material studied. With persistent disease, TRBV28, TRBJ1-2 and TRBJ2-5 were the favored segments.

The clonotype originates from a female donor with Graves disease. The V call is TRBV19, the J call TRBJ1-2; 10 bases agree with TRBD1. This material consisted of peripheral blood mononuclear cells (PBMCs), taken when the disease was refractory, from a patient treated with antithyroid drugs. As DNA, the CDR3 is TGTGCCAGTAGTTCGGACAGGGGGTTTCAATATGGCTACACCTTC. It yields the protein CASSSDRGFQYGYTF.